One sample yielded the 5 T cell receptor beta chains listed below, sequenced in a study of vaccination effects on CD4 cells after COVID-19. Antigen specificity for these receptors is unknown. The protocol was immunoSEQ multiplex PCR, while the TCRdb copy is restricted to in-frame clones and leaves out a portion. The sample includes 25,000 to 35,000 clones, 70% to 80% of them seen just once. Sequencing was preceded by expansion of antigen-specific CD4+ T cells with viral peptide pools in the ViraFEST assay. The authors isolated CD4+ T cells after approximately 9 days of culture. Prior SARS-CoV-2 infection was absent in the vaccine recipients, as shown by negative nucleocapsid antibodies. The sample here was CD4+ T cells from PBMCs cultured with SARS-CoV-2 spike peptides, taken before COVID-19 vaccination. All receptors derive from a human donor who received a COVID-19 vaccine.

The J gene is TRBJ2-7, the V gene TRBV27; 12 positions match TRBD2. After removal of 3 bases from V and 3 bases from J, the junction contained 12 bases not matched to a gene. This CDR3 is 18 amino acids long. Germline loops: CDR1 MNHEY, CDR2 SMNVEV (reference sequence). Written as DNA, the CDR3 is TGTGCCAGCAGTTTGGAGACTAGCGGGAGAGAGGCGGACTACGAGCAGTACTTC. Amino acid sequence: CASSLETSGREADYEQYF.

The chain links TRBV20-1 to TRBJ1-2, with 9 bases aligning to TRBD1. Per the germline V gene, CDR1 is DFQATT and CDR2 is SNEGSKA (reference sequence). The V segment lost 3 bases and the J segment 5 bases; nucleotides outside the gene matches: 4. The CDR3 length is 13 residues. CDR3 in DNA: TGCAGTGCTAGTCCGGGACAGGGTTATGGCTACACCTTC. Translated, it gives CSASPGQGYGYTF.

The rearrangement links TRBV5-1 to TRBJ1-3; a possible D gene is TRBD1 (5 bases). The CDR3 contains 14 residues. V dropped 4 bases and J dropped 0 bases, with 8 bases sitting between them. CDR1 is SGHRS, CDR2 YFSETQ, per germline. CDR3 in amino acids: CASSPTASGNTIYF. CDR3 DNA: TGCGCCAGCAGCCCGACAGCCTCTGGAAACACCATATATTTT. Drawing the rest from reference TRBV5-1 and TRBJ1-3, the complete variable domain is KAGVTQTPRYLIKTRGQQVTLSCSPISGHRSVSWYQQTPGQGLQFLFEYFSETQRNKGNFPGRFSGRQFSNSRSEMNVSTLELGDSALYLCASSPTASGNTIYFGEGSWLTVV.

The J gene is TRBJ2-7, the V gene TRBV29-1, with D uncertain. Trimming removed 7 bases from V and 3 bases from J, with 10 bases in between. This CDR3 contains 11 residues. Germline CDR1 reads SQVTM; CDR2 reads ANQGSEA. The CDR3 DNA sequence: TGCAGCGCGAGAACCCTCTACGAGCAGTACTTC. Its protein product is CSARTLYEQYF.

The chain recombines TRBV6-1 with TRBJ1-5; D is possibly TRBD1 (5 bases). Trimming pared 1 base from V and 1 base from J, leaving 8 bases between. Germline V CDR1 and CDR2: MNHNS, SASEGT. The CDR3 contains 15 residues. The CDR3 sequence: CASSEVGHSNQPQHF. The DNA of the CDR3 is TGTGCCAGCAGTGAAGTAGGACACAGCAATCAGCCCCAGCATTTT.